This TCR beta chain is from a study of response to subunit inactivated influenza vaccine. This clonotype has a count of ten or more. Its specificity is unknown. TCRdb reprocessed the RT-PCR reads via MiXCR and lists one record per CDR3 protein. Altogether over 400,000 distinct CDR3 sequences are present, 10% to 15% being singletons, with the ten largest covering around 13%. J was trimmed by 9 bases and V by 4 bases; bases with no gene match: 9. CDR3 length: 14 amino acids. Germline-derived CDR1 and CDR2 are LGHNA and YSLEER. Study-level points and caveats: Authors suggested seasonal influenza vaccinations each recruit few new T cells.

This chain connects TRBV4-3 to TRBJ2-1, with TRBD2 identical over 7 bases. This receptor was identified in a man aged 45-65 years who received an inactivated influenza vaccine. The sample in question was PBMCs from blood, obtained roughly 45 days after vaccination. The CDR3, as DNA: TGCGCCAGCAGCCTGGACGGCGGGAGAGTTGAGCAGTTCTTC. The encoded protein is CASSLDGGRVEQFF.